Each of the 5 T cell receptor beta chains below was sequenced from the same sample in a study of blood T cells in healthy people across ages. Next came a second PCR, run for roughly 7 to 12 cycles, which used a sample-barcoded 5' primer along with a J-beta primer mix. TCRdb passed the 5' RACE reads through MiXCR, listing each CDR3 protein once. This sample has about 900,000 distinct CDR3 sequences, with around 49% found just once. Sequencing was performed on blood. The source is a man aged 25 to 40 in good health.

The V call is TRBV5-1, the J call TRBJ2-3, with a possible D match to TRBD2 (6 bases). Trimming stripped 0 bases from V and 13 bases from J, with 15 bases between. CDR3 length: 13 amino acids. Germline values: CDR1 SGHRS, CDR2 YFSETQ. The CDR3 loop reads CASSLVGGEDKYF. The CDR3 nucleotides read TGCGCCAGCAGCTTGGTTGGCGGGGAGGACAAGTATTTT.

The chain joins TRBV2 to TRBJ1-1; tentatively, D is TRBD1 (5 bases). This CDR3 is built from 11 residues. Trimming removed 5 bases from V and 10 bases from J, with 11 bases in between. Per germline, CDR1 SNHLY and CDR2 FYNNEI. The CDR3 bases are TGTGCCAGCAGTTCTGGGGGGACAGCTTTCTTT. Translated, it gives CASSSGGTAFF.

The rearrangement joins TRBV4-2 to TRBJ1-2; 7 bases are a match to TRBD1. CDR1 and CDR2 from the germline V gene are LGHNA and YNFKEQ. Trimming at V came to 0 bases and at J to 2 bases, leaving 6 bases not matched to a gene. This CDR3 has 16 residues. The CDR3 is CASSQDVGQKNYGYTF. CDR3 sequence (DNA): TGTGCCAGCAGCCAAGATGTGGGACAGAAGAACTATGGCTACACCTTC.

The chain couples TRBV6-1 to TRBJ2-4, with a possible D match to TRBD1 (6 bases). The end of the DNA fits TRBJ2-7 better, so the J call may be wrong. CDR3 length: 15 amino acids. Germline V gene lookup returns CDR1 MNHNS and CDR2 SASEGT. The CDR3 sequence: CASRLTGRYSYEQYF. In DNA form, the CDR3 reads TGTGCCAGCAGGCTGACAGGACGCTATTCCTACGAGCAGTACTTC.

This clonotype showed up just once. V gene TRBV4-2 combines with J gene TRBJ2-5; TRBD1 is a possible D gene (5 bases). Germline loops: CDR1 LGHNA, CDR2 YNFKEQ. The CDR3 sequence is 15 residues long. The V end lost 1 base, the J end lost 7 bases, and 16 bases lay between the germline ends. CDR3 bases: TGTGCCAGCAGCCAAGCTCAGGGAAGGTTAGGGACCCAGTACTTC. It is translated as CASSQAQGRLGTQYF.